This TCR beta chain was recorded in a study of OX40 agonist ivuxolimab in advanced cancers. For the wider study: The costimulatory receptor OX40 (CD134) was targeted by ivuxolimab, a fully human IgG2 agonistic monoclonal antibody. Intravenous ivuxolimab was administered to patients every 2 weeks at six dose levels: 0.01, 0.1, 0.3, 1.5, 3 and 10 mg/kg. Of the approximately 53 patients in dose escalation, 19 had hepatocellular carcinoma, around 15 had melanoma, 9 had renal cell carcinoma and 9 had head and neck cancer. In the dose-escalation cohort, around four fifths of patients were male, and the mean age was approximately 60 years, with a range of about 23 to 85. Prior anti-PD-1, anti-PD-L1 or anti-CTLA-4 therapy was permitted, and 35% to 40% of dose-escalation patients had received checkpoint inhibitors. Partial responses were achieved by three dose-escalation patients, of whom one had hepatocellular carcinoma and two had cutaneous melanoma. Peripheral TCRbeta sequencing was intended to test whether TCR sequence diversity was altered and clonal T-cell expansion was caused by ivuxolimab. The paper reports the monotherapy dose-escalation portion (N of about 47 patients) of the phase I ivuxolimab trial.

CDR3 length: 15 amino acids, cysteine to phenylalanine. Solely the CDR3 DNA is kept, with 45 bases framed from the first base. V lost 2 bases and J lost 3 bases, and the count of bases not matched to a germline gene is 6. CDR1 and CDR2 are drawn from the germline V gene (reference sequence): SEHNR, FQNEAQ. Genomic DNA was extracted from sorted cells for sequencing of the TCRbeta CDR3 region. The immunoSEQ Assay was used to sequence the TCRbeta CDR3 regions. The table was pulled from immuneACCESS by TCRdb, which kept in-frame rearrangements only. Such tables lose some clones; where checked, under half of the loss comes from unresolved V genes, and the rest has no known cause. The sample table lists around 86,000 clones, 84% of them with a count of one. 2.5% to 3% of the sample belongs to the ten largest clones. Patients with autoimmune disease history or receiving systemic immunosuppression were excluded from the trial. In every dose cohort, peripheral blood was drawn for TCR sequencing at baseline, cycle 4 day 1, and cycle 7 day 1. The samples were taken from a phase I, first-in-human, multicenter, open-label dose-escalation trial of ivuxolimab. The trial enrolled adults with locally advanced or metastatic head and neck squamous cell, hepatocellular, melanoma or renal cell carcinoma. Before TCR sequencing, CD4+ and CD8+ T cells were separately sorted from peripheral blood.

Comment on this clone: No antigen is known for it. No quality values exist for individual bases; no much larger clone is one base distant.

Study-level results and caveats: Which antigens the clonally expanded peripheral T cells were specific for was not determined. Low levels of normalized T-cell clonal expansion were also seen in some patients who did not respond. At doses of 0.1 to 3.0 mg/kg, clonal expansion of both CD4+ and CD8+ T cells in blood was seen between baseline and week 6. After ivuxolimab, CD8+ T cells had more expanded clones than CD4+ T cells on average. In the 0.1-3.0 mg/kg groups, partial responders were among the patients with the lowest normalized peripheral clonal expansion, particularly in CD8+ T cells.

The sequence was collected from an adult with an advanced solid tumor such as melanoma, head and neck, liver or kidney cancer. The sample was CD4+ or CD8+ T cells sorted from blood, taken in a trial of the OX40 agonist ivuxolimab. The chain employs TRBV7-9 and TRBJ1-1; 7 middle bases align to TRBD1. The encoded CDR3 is CASSLRAGGDTEAFF. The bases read TGTGCCAGCAGCTTAAGGGCAGGGGGGGACACTGAAGCTTTCTTT.